The clone carrying this T cell receptor (beta chain) was recorded only once. This entry belongs to a study of technical replicates of blood from a handful of donors. V was pared by 4 bases and J by 4 bases, with 20 bases between. In germline, CDR1 is MNHNS, CDR2 SASEGT. This CDR3 is 16 amino acids long. The table came from immunoSEQ multiplex PCR; TCRdb's copy has only in-frame clones and leaves some out. Of roughly 48,000 clones in the sample, roughly 90% were seen once. The sequence derives from a human donor in good health. Some clones in this sample may be carry-over from other donors' samples. Sequenced: PBMCs. The chain combines TRBV6-1 with TRBJ2-7, with a possible D match to TRBD1 (6 bases). The CDR3 nucleotides read TGTGCCAGCAGTGTAACGTCAACGGGACATGGGTACGAGCAGTACTTC. It yields the protein CASSVTSTGHGYEQYF.